This passage covers 15 T cell receptor beta chains from one sample sequenced in a study of breast tumors, draining lymph nodes, adjacent tissues. Breast cancer patients provided tissue from their axillary draining lymph nodes. Via MiXCR, TCRdb re-called the multiplex PCR reads, giving one row per CDR3 protein. The sample yields 120,000 or so distinct CDR3 sequences, nearly 20% seen once. Sample: axillary lymph node tissue. Receptors were obtained from a female donor with breast cancer. Some clones in this sample may be carry-over from other donors' samples.

There are many counts of this clonotype. This chain connects TRBV12-3 or TRBV12-4 to TRBJ2-2; D is undetermined. The CDR3 runs to 15 residues. V was shortened by 3 bases and J by 4 bases, with 12 bases between the two germline ends. CDR3 in DNA: TGTGCCAGCAGTTTGGGGATCGCTATCACCGGGGAGCTGTTTTTT. It encodes CASSLGIAITGELFF.

A note on this clonotype: Just one base apart from a much larger clone, this may be a read error. The genes are TRBV5-1 and TRBJ1-2, with TRBD1 matching over 8 bases. With V trimmed by 7 bases and J by 4 bases, 9 bases remained unmatched. Germline values: CDR1 SGHRS, CDR2 YFSETQ. CDR3 length equals 14 residues. The CDR3 DNA follows: TGCGCCAGCGGCGATTCAGGGGGCAGCTATGGCTACACCTTC. Residues: CASGDSGGSYGYTF.

There are many counts of this clonotype. This rearrangement joins TRBV20-1 to TRBJ2-5; 9 bases match TRBD1. Germline V CDR1 and CDR2: DFQATT, SNEGSKA (reference sequence). The CDR3 contains 13 residues. J was trimmed by 5 bases and V by 6 bases; bases with no gene match: 7. The CDR3 bases are TGCAGTGCAAATGACAGGGGGTCGGAGACCCAGTACTTC. Its protein product is CSANDRGSETQYF.

This clonotype was detected many times. The V call is TRBV12-3 or TRBV12-4, the J call TRBJ1-2, with 7 nucleotides matching TRBD1. CDR3 size: 15 residues. The junction had 9 bases not matched to a gene; V was cut back by 5 bases and J by 3 bases. The CDR3 protein is CASSPDRVGYYGYTF. DNA for the CDR3: TGTGCCAGCAGTCCCGACAGGGTAGGGTACTATGGCTACACCTTC.

About this clonotype: It may be a read error: a sequence one base away is much more abundant. Given the absence of the conserved phenylalanine or tryptophan at the CDR3 end, a read error is likely. The rearrangement uses TRBV30 and TRBJ2-5; D not certain. The length of the CDR3 is 13 residues. Trimming removed 2 bases from V and 5 bases from J, with 12 bases in between. Germline lookup yields CDR1 GTSNPN and CDR2 SVGIG (reference sequence). DNA for the CDR3: TGTGCCTGGAGTTATCGGGTGGGCGAGACCCAGTACCTC. Its protein is CAWSYRVGETQYL.

This clonotype has a count of ten or more. The chain uses TRBV27 and TRBJ2-7, with 11 bases aligning to TRBD2. The germline gives CDR1 MNHEY, CDR2 SMNVEV (reference sequence). Trimming took 6 bases from V and 4 from J; bases not matched to a gene: 17. The CDR3 consists of 18 residues. The chain's CDR3 is CASRPTSGRPLGSYEQYF. For the CDR3, the DNA is TGTGCCAGCAGGCCAACTAGCGGGAGACCCCTTGGATCTTACGAGCAGTACTTC.

This clonotype was observed many times. V gene TRBV5-1 combines with J gene TRBJ1-4, with TRBD1 matching 7 bases. V shed 4 bases and J 5 bases; nucleotides not matched to a gene: 8. CDR3 length equals 15 residues. Germline lookup yields CDR1 SGHRS and CDR2 YFSETQ. DNA of the CDR3: TGCGCCAGCAGCCCCCGGGGGACAGAGAATGAAAAACTGTTTTTT. Amino acid sequence: CASSPRGTENEKLFF. Drawing the rest from reference TRBV5-1 and TRBJ1-4, the complete variable domain is KAGVTQTPRYLIKTRGQQVTLSCSPISGHRSVSWYQQTPGQGLQFLFEYFSETQRNKGNFPGRFSGRQFSNSRSEMNVSTLELGDSALYLCASSPRGTENEKLFFGSGTQLSVL.

In its sample, this clonotype was seen many times. The chain uses TRBV7-3 and TRBJ2-1, with 13 nucleotides matching TRBD2. The germline V gene has CDR1 SGHTA and CDR2 FQGTGA. CDR3 size: 16 residues. J lost 9 bases, V lost 1 base, and 6 bases had no gene match. The CDR3 sequence is CASSLILTSGRGEQFF. The CDR3 nucleotides are TGTGCCAGCAGCTTAATCCTCACTAGCGGGAGGGGTGAGCAGTTCTTC.

This clonotype was seen a single time. V is TRBV6-5 and J is TRBJ2-3; 7 bases align to TRBD2. V shed 4 bases, J shed 5 bases, and the junction held 12 bases outside the gene matches. The CDR3 extends over 16 amino acids. The V gene's germline CDR1 is MNHEY and CDR2 SVGAGI. The CDR3 DNA follows: TGTGCCAGCAGTTCGCTAGCGGCGCAAGGCAGAGATACGCAGTATTTT. The encoded protein is CASSSLAAQGRDTQYF.

Worth noting for this clonotype: Just one base apart from a much larger clone, this may be a read error. This rearrangement joins TRBV20-1 to TRBJ2-3; no reliable D call. The germline V gene has CDR1 DFQATT and CDR2 SNEGSKA (reference sequence). The CDR3 has 14 amino acids. CDR3 bases: TGCAGTGCTCCCCCCCAACCAAGCACAGATGCGCAGTATTTT. This codes for CSAPPQPSTDAQYF.

This clonotype was seen repeatedly, ten times or more. The DNA of the CDR3 is TGCAGTGCTTCATACAGGGGCACCCTAGGTTCACCCCTCCACTTT. Protein product: CSASYRGTLGSPLHF. The chain couples TRBV20-1 to TRBJ1-6, with 7 nucleotides matching TRBD1. The V gene end was trimmed by 5 bases and the J gene end by 9 bases; junction bases not matched to a gene: 13. Germline CDR1 DFQATT, CDR2 SNEGSKA (reference sequence). The CDR3 runs 15 residues.

There are many counts of this clonotype. This chain joins TRBV6-1 and TRBJ1-2; D unclear. The CDR3 runs 12 residues. The germline gives CDR1 MNHNS, CDR2 SASEGT. V was trimmed by 6 bases and J by 7 bases, leaving 12 bases between them. The CDR3 spells CASREGHSGYTF. The CDR3 coding sequence is TGTGCCAGCAGAGAGGGCCACTCTGGCTACACCTTC.

On this clonotype: A much larger clonotype is one base distant, so this may be a read error. The chain is built from TRBV27 and TRBJ1-6, with 7 bases fitting TRBD1. This CDR3 is built from 16 residues. Germline assignment: CDR1 MNHEY and CDR2 SMNVEV (reference sequence). Written as DNA, the CDR3 is TGTGCCAGCAGTTTACTCGAGGGGGCCGGGAATTCACCCCTCCGCTTT. Translating it yields CASSLLEGAGNSPLRF.

This clonotype was observed at least ten times. V gene TRBV11-2 combines with J gene TRBJ2-7; D is perhaps TRBD1 (7 bases). Germline assignment: CDR1 SGHAT and CDR2 FQNNGV. V dropped 2 bases and J dropped 7 bases, with 18 bases sitting between them. CDR3 length: 15 amino acids. The DNA of the CDR3 is TGTGCCAGCAGCTTAAGGAGGGGCAGGGGGGAAGAGCAGTACTTC. Translating it yields CASSLRRGRGEEQYF. Variable domain in full (rest from reference TRBV11-2 and TRBJ2-7): EAGVAQSPRYKIIEKRQSVAFWCNPISGHATLYWYQQILGQGPKLLIQFQNNGVVDDSQLPKDRFSAERLKGVDSTLKIQPAKLEDSAVYLCASSLRRGRGEEQYFGPGTRLTVT.

This clonotype occurred many times. V usage is TRBV6-1 and J usage is TRBJ1-5; possible D gene TRBD1, 6 bases. V shed 2 bases and J shed 2 bases, with 10 bases lying between them. The germline V gene has CDR1 MNHNS and CDR2 SASEGT. The CDR3 is 15 amino acids. Here the CDR3 reads CASSEQPGGNQPQHF. In DNA form, the CDR3 reads TGTGCCAGCAGTGAACAACCAGGGGGCAATCAGCCCCAGCATTTT.